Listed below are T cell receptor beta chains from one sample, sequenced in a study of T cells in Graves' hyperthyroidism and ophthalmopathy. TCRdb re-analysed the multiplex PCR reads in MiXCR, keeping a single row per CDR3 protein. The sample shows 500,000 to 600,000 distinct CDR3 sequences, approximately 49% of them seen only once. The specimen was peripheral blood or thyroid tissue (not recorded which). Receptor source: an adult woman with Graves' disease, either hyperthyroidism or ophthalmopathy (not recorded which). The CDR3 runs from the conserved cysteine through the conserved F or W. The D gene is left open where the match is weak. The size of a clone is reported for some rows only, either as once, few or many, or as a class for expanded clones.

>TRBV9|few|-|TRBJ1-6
TGTGCCAGCAGCGTCGAACCGGGACTGATGAATTCACCCCTCCACTTT
CASSVEPGLMNSPLHF
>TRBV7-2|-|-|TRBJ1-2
TGTGCCAGCAGCTTAGATCCGACAGGTCGAGGGGGGTACGGCTACACCTTC
CASSLDPTGRGGYGYTF
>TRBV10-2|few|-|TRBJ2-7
TGCGCCAGCAGTGTGATTCGGGAGTTCAACGAGCAGTACTTC
CASSVIREFNEQYF
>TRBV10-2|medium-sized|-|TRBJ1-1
TGCGCCAGCGCTCGGTTGGACACTGAAGCTTTCTTT
CASARLDTEAFF
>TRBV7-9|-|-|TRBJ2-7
TGTGCCAGCAGCTTAGCAGCCCCGACAGCTAGCTCCTACGAGCAGTACTTC
CASSLAAPTASSYEQYF
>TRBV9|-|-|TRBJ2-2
TGTGCCAGCAGCCCCCCCTCGAACACCGGGGAGCTGTTTTTT
CASSPPSNTGELFF
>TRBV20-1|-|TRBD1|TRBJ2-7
TGCAGTGCTAAGGACAGGGCCTACGAGCAGTACTTC
CSAKDRAYEQYF
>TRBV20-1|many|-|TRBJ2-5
TGCAGTGCTAACCAGCGGACTCAAGAGACCCAGTACTTC
CSANQRTQETQYF
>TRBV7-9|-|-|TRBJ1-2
TGTGCCAGCAGCTTAGGATCCGTCAGTGCCGTCAACTATGGCCACACCTTC
CASSLGSVSAVNYGHTF
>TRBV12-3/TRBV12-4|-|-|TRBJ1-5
TGTGCCAGCAGTTTCGGTGACAGCCGCAATCAGCCCCAGCATTTT
CASSFGDSRNQPQHF
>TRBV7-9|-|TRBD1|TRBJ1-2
TGTGCCAGCAGCTCTCAGGGGGTTAAAGGCTATGGCTACACCTTC
CASSSQGVKGYGYTF
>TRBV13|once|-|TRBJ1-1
TGTGCCAGCAGCTTAGGGGGCAGTGTGAACACTGAAGCTTTCTTT
CASSLGGSVNTEAFF
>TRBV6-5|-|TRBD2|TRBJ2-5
TGTGCCAGCTTTTATAGCGGGGGGGATCAAGAGACCCAGTACTTC
CASFYSGGDQETQYF
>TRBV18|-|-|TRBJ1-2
TGTGCCAGCTCACCCGACAGATTCTCTGGCTACACCTTC
CASSPDRFSGYTF
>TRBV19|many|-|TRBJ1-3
TGTGCCAGTAGTATGGGACGGAACTCTGGAAACACCATATATTTT
CASSMGRNSGNTIYF
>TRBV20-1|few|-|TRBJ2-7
TGCAGTGCTCATGGGGGTATGGAGGTATGGGAGCAGTACTTC
CSAHGGMEVWEQYF
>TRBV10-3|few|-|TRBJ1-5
TGTGCCATCTCCGTGGCGGACACCCGGCCCCAGCATTTT
CAISVADTRPQHF
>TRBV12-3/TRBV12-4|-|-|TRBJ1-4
TGTGCCAGCAGTTACGGCCCTAATGAAAAACTGTTTTTT
CASSYGPNEKLFF
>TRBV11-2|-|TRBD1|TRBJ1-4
TGTGCCAGCAGCTTAGATCCGTGGACAGGGCTTGAAAAACTGTTTTTT
CASSLDPWTGLEKLFF
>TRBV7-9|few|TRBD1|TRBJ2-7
TGCGCCAGCAGCCAGGAGGACAGGCCTCCCTACGAGCAGTGCTTC
CASSQEDRPPYEQCF
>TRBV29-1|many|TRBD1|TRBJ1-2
TGCAGCGGGACAGGGGGCGACGACTATGGCTACACCTTC
CSGTGGDDYGYTF
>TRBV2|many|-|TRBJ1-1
TGTGCCAGCGGCAGCCTGAACACTGAAGCTTTCTTT
CASGSLNTEAFF
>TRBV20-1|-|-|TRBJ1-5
TGCAGTGCTAGAGTTGCCGGTTGGCAGCAGCCCCAGCATTTT
CSARVAGWQQPQHF
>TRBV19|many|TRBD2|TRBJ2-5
TGTGCCAGTAGGTCGGCTAGCGGGAAAGAGACCCAGTACTTC
CASRSASGKETQYF
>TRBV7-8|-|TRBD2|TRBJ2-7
TGTGCCAGCAGTTTTAGCGGGAGGGGAAACTCCTACGAGCAGTACTTC
CASSFSGRGNSYEQYF
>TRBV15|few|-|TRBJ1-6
TGTGCCACCAGCGAAACCCCGAGGGGAGGTTCACCCCTCCACTTT
CATSETPRGGSPLHF
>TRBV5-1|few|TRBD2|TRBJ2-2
TGCGCCAGCAGCCATAGCGGGAGAGTGGACACCGGGGAGCTGTTTTTT
CASSHSGRVDTGELFF
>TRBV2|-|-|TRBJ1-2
TGTGCCAGCAGGGGGGCAGAGGGGGACTATGGCTACACCTTC
CASRGAEGDYGYTF
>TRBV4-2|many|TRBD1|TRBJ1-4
TGTGCCAGCAGGACACAAGGGGGCACTGAAAAACTGTTTTTT
CASRTQGGTEKLFF
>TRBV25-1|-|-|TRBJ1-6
TGTGCCAGCAGTGAGGAGGTGAGGGGTTCACCCCTCCACTTT
CASSEEVRGSPLHF
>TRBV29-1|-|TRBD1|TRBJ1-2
TGCAGCGTTGGCCCCGGGACAGGCCATGGCTACACCTTC
CSVGPGTGHGYTF
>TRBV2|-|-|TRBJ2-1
TGTGCCAGCACCCAGACCGGGGGATACAATGAGCAGTTCTTC
CASTQTGGYNEQFF
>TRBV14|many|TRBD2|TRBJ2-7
TGTGCCAGCAGCTCGGCTGGGCGGGAGTTCTACGAGCAGTACTTC
CASSSAGREFYEQYF
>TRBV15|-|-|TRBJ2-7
TGTGCCACCAGCAGGGGCGGGACAAGCTCCTACGAGCAGTACTTC
CATSRGGTSSYEQYF
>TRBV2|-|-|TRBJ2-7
TGTGCCAGCAGTTCTCACGCCACAGGCGCCTACGAGCAGTACTTC
CASSSHATGAYEQYF
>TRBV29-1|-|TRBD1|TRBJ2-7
TGCAGCAGACAGGGTCCACCCTACGAGCAGTACTTC
CSRQGPPYEQYF
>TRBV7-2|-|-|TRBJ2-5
TGTGCCAGCAGCTTCACCCAGGGACAAGAGACCCAGTACTTC
CASSFTQGQETQYF
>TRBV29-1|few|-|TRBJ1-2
TGCAGCGTTGCAGACCGGAACTATGGCTACACCTTC
CSVADRNYGYTF
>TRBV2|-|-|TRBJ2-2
TGTGCCAGCAACAGTGAGACCGGGGAGCTGTTTTTT
CASNSETGELFF
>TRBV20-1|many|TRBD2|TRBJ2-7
TGCAGTGCTTCTCAAGGGACTAGCGGGAGTAAGCAGTACTTC
CSASQGTSGSKQYF
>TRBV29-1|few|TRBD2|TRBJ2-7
TGCAGCTTTTTGTCGAGCGGGAGAATATACGAGCAGTACTTC
CSFLSSGRIYEQYF
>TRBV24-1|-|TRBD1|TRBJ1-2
TGTGCCACCAGTGACTACGGACAGGGGGCTTCCTATGGCTACACCTTC
CATSDYGQGASYGYTF
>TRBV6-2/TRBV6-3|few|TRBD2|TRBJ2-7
TGTGCCAGCAGTGCGCGGGAGTACGAGCAGTACTTC
CASSAREYEQYF
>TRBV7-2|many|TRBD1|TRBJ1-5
TGTGCCAGCAGCTTCGTCGGGACAGGGGGGGATCAGCCCCAGCATTTT
CASSFVGTGGDQPQHF
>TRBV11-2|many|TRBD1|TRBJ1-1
TGTGCCAGCAGCTTAGCCAGGGGGCATGTGAACACTGAAGCTTTCTTT
CASSLARGHVNTEAFF
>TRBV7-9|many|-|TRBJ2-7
TGTGCCAGCACCCTAGGGGCGGGCTCCTACGAGCAGTACTTC
CASTLGAGSYEQYF
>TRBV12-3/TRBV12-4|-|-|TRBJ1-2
TGTGCCAGCAGGCCACCAGAACCCTATGGCTACACCTTC
CASRPPEPYGYTF
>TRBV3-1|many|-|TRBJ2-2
TGTGCCAGCAGCCAAGGCTTTCAGGGGCTGTTTTTT
CASSQGFQGLFF
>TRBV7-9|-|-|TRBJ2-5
TGTGCCAGCAGCTTGCCCGGGAGTTCGGAGACCCAGTACTTC
CASSLPGSSETQYF
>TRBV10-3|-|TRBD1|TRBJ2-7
TGTGCCATCAGTGAGGAGGGACAGGGGGCGAGGGAGCAGTACTTC
CAISEEGQGAREQYF
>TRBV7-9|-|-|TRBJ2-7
TGTGCCAGCAGCTTAGAGTTGAACTCCTACGAGCAGTACTTC
CASSLELNSYEQYF
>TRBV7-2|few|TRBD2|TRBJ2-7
TGTGCCAGCAGCTGGGCCGGGGCTAGCGGGGCCTTC
CASSWAGASGAF
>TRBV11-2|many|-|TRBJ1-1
TGTGCCAGCAGCTTATCGACGGGCGGCACTGAAGCTTTCTTT
CASSLSTGGTEAFF
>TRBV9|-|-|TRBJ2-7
TGTGCCAGCAGCGCTACAGGGGGGGGCGAGCAGTACTTC
CASSATGGGEQYF
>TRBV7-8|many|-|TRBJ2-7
TGTGCCAGCAGCCCTCGACTGGAGTCCTACGAGCAGTACTTC
CASSPRLESYEQYF
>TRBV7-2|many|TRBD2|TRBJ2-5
TGTGCCAGCAGCTTAAGCGGCGGGAGTTTTAAGACCCAGTACTTC
CASSLSGGSFKTQYF
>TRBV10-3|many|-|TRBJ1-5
TGTGCCATCTGTAGCGGCAATCAGCCCCAGCATTTT
CAICSGNQPQHF
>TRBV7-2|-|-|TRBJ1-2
TGTGCCAGCAGCTCGACGCTCCAACCTTCTAACTATGGCTACACCTTC
CASSSTLQPSNYGYTF